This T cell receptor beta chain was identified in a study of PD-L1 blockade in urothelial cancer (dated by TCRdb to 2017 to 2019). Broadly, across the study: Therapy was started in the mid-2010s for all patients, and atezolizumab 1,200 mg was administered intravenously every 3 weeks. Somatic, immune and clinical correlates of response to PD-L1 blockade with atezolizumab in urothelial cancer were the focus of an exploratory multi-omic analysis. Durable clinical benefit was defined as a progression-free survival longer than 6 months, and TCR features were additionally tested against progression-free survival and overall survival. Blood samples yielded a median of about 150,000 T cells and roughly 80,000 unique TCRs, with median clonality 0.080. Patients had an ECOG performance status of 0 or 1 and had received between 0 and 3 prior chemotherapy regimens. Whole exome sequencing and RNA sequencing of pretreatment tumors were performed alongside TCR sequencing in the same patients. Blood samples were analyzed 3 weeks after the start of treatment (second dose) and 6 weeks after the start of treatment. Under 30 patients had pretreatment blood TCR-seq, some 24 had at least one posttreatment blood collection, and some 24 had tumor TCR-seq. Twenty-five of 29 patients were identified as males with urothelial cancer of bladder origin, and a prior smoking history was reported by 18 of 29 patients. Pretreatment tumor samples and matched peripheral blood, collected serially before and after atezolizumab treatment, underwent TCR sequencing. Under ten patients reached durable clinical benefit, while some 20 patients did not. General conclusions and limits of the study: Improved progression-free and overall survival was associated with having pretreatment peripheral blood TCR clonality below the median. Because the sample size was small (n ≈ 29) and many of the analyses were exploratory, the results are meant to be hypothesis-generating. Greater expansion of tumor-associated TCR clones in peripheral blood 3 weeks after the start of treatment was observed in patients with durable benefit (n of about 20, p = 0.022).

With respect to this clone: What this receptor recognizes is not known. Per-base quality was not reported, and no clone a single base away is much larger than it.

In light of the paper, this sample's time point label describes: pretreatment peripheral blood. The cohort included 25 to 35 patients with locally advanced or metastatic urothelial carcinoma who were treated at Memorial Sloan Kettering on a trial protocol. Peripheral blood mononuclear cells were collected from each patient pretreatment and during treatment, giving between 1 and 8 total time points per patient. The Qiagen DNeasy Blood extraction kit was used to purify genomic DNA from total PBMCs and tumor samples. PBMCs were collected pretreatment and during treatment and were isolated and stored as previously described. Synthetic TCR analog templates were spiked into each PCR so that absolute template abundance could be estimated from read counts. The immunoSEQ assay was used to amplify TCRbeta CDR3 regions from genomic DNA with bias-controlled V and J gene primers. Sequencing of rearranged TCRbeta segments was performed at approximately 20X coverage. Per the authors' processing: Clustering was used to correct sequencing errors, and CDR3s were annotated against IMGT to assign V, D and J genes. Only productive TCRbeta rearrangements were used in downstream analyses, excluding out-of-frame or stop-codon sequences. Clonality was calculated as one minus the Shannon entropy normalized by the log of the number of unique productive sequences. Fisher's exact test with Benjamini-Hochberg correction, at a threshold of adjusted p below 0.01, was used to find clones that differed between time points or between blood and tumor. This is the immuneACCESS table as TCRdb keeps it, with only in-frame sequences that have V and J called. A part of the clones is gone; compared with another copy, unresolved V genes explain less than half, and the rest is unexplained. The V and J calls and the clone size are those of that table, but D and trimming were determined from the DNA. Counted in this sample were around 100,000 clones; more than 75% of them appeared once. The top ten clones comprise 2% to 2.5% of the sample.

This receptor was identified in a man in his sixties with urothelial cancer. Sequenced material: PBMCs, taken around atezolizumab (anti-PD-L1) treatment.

The DNA is TGTGCTAGTGGTTCGTTACAGGGGGCCCAGTACTTC. This is translated as CASGSLQGAQYF. The chain uses TRBV12-5 and TRBJ2-5, and 8 junctional nucleotides match TRBD1. Unmatched junction bases come to 4, with V trimmed by 4 bases and J by 9 bases. From cysteine to phenylalanine, the CDR3 is 12 amino acids long. Left in the record is the CDR3 DNA by itself, 36 bases read in frame from the first base. In the germline V gene, CDR1 corresponds to LGHNT and CDR2 to FRNRAP.